Below, 22 T cell receptor beta chains from the same sample are listed, as sequenced in a study of T cell repertoires in cytomegalovirus infection (dated by TCRdb to 2018 to 2020). The run used an Illumina HiSeq 1500. TCRdb trimmed the raw reads at Q25, called clones with MiXCR and kept productive beta chains. Merged by CDR3 protein, the rows form single entries marked with the most common genes and DNA. The sample table holds 200,000 to 300,000 distinct CDR3 sequences, of which roughly 13% were seen once. Roughly 8.7% of the sample rests with the top ten. The sample consisted of PBMCs. The receptor source for this set is a human donor in good health (CMV status not recorded). Some clones in this sample may be carry-over from other donors' samples.

This clonotype was seen ten or more times. The gene calls are TRBV7-2 and TRBJ2-3; possible D gene TRBD2, 5 bases. V gave up 3 bases and J gave up 5 bases, with 12 bases separating them. The CDR3 covers 14 residues. Germline values: CDR1 SGHTA, CDR2 FQGNSA. CDR3 region: CASSFSKGRDTQYF. The CDR3 DNA sequence: TGTGCCAGCAGCTTCAGTAAAGGGAGAGATACGCAGTATTTT.

This clonotype was picked up many times. The chain joins TRBV11-3 to TRBJ2-3; 9 bases are shared with TRBD2. The CDR3 consists of 15 residues. V gave up 6 bases and J gave up 4 bases; unmatched junction bases: 8. CDR1 and CDR2 (germline): SGHNT, YENEEA. The CDR3 DNA reads TGTGCCAGCAGTGCCGGCGGGGGGGCCGCAGATACGCAGTATTTT. Translated: CASSAGGGAADTQYF.

The chain joins TRBV10-3 to TRBJ2-3; TRBD1 matches at 8 bases. In germline, CDR1 is ENHRY, CDR2 SYGVKD. V gave up 4 bases and J gave up 4 bases; unmatched junction bases: 1. The length of the CDR3 is 13 residues. The DNA for the CDR3 is TGTGCCATCAGTGCACAGGGGGCAGATACGCAGTATTTT. It is translated as CAISAQGADTQYF.

This clonotype was counted many times. This chain connects TRBV7-9 to TRBJ2-7, with TRBD1 identical over 9 bases. Looked up from germline, CDR1 is SEHNR and CDR2 is FQNEAQ (reference sequence). This CDR3 spans 14 amino acids. V lost 5 bases to trimming and J lost 4 bases; unmatched junction nucleotides: 6. The CDR3 spells CASSPGTGRYEQYF. The DNA for the CDR3 is TGTGCCAGCAGCCCAGGGACAGGGCGGTACGAGCAGTACTTC.

This clonotype has ten or more counts. This rearrangement joins TRBV29-1 to TRBJ2-7, with 10 bases that match TRBD2. The trim removed 4 bases at V and 5 bases at J, leaving 11 bases unmatched. CDR3 length: 15 residues. CDR1 is SQVTM, CDR2 ANQGSEA, per germline. The CDR3 DNA reads TGCAGCGTTGCTTCTCCGGGACTAGCGACCGACGAGCAGTACTTC. It yields the protein CSVASPGLATDEQYF.

This clonotype was detected only a few times. The rearrangement uses TRBV6-1 and TRBJ2-1, with TRBD2 identical over 8 bases. J gave up 9 bases and V 8 bases, and 9 bases lay outside the gene matches. Germline-derived CDR1 and CDR2 are MNHNS and SASEGT. The CDR3 sequence is 13 residues long. CDR3 residues: CASRGGGSSEQFF. The CDR3 DNA reads as TGTGCCAGCCGGGGGGGGGGTAGTAGTGAGCAGTTCTTC.

This clonotype was counted at least ten times. The V gene is TRBV28, the J gene TRBJ2-2, with 9 positions matching TRBD2. Per the germline V gene, CDR1 is MDHEN and CDR2 is SYDVKM. This CDR3 has 17 residues. With V trimmed by 6 bases and J by 5 bases, 13 bases remained unmatched. This CDR3 is CASRLLKTSGVTGELFF. As DNA, the CDR3 is TGTGCCAGCAGACTACTCAAGACTAGCGGCGTAACCGGGGAGCTGTTTTTT.

The V call is TRBV7-3, the J call TRBJ2-5, with 10 bases identical to TRBD1. Germline trimming cut 5 bases from V and 7 bases from J; bases unmatched to any gene: 7. CDR1 is SGHTA, CDR2 FQGTGA, per germline. This CDR3 region has 14 residues. The chain's CDR3 is CASSLRQGAMTQYF. The DNA of the CDR3 is TGTGCCAGCAGCCTCCGACAGGGGGCAATGACCCAGTACTTC.

This clonotype has at least ten counts. V usage is TRBV6-2 or TRBV6-3 and J usage is TRBJ1-1, with 8 bases identical to TRBD1. Germline V CDR1 and CDR2: MNHEY, SVGEGT. The CDR3 contains 15 residues. The trim removed 2 bases at V and 6 bases at J, leaving 8 bases unmatched. The CDR3 loop reads CASSYRDRQVSEAFF. In nucleotides, the CDR3 is TGTGCCAGCAGTTACAGGGACAGGCAAGTGTCTGAAGCTTTCTTT.

This clonotype was seen a few times. The rearrangement links TRBV14 to TRBJ2-2, with 10 nucleotides matching TRBD1. Per the germline V gene, CDR1 is SGHDN and CDR2 is FVKESK. V lost 9 bases and J lost 6; bases outside the gene matches: 7. The CDR3 contains 14 residues. DNA for the CDR3: TGTGCCAGTCGGACAGGGGGTTCTGCCGGGGAGCTGTTTTTT. This translates into CASRTGGSAGELFF.

The V call is TRBV7-8, the J call TRBJ2-2; 11 positions agree with TRBD2. Germline CDR1 is SGHVS and CDR2 is FQNEAQ. J was trimmed by 9 bases and V by 5 bases; bases with no gene match: 14. This CDR3 comprises 17 residues. CDR3 DNA sequence: TGTGCCAGCAGCGCCCCAAAACCGGGACTAGCGGAAAGGGAGCTGTTTTTT. This sequence encodes CASSAPKPGLAERELFF.

This chain links TRBV18 with TRBJ2-1; a possible D gene is TRBD1 (6 bases). V was trimmed by 2 bases and J by 3 bases, leaving 11 bases between them. Germline lookup yields CDR1 KGHSH and CDR2 LQKENI. This CDR3 spans 15 amino acids. CDR3: CASSPAQQGYNEQFF. Written as DNA, the CDR3 is TGTGCCAGCTCACCAGCGCAACAGGGCTACAATGAGCAGTTCTTC.

At least ten counts were recorded for this clonotype. This chain joins TRBV7-2 and TRBJ1-2, with D possibly matching TRBD1 (6 bases). V shed 4 bases and J shed 11 bases, with 11 bases lying between them. This CDR3 is built from 11 residues. The V gene's germline CDR1 is SGHTA and CDR2 FQGNSA. The DNA of the CDR3 is TGTGCCAGCAGCTCTCTCAGGGGTTACACCTTC. Protein product: CASSSLRGYTF.

This clonotype was seen repeatedly, ten times or more. The chain is built from TRBV2 and TRBJ2-7; no firm D call. This CDR3 has 12 residues. The germline V and J ends were trimmed by 7 bases and 2 bases, with 9 bases remaining between them. Per the germline V gene, CDR1 is SNHLY and CDR2 is FYNNEI. The CDR3 protein is CASIRQPYEQYF. CDR3 nucleotide sequence: TGTGCCAGCATAAGGCAGCCCTACGAGCAGTACTTC.

This clonotype was counted ten times or more. The chain is built from TRBV4-2 and TRBJ1-2, with D maybe TRBD1 (6 bases). Germline V CDR1 and CDR2: LGHNA, YNFKEQ. The germline V and J ends were trimmed by 2 bases and 5 bases, with 12 bases remaining between them. CDR3 length: 14 residues. In DNA, the CDR3 is TGTGCCAGCAGCCAACTCCAGGGGTCTTATGGCTACACCTTC. Translated: CASSQLQGSYGYTF.

V is TRBV7-2 and J is TRBJ2-1; 12 bases align to TRBD1. There are 15 residues in the CDR3. V lost 5 bases, J lost 5 bases, and 4 bases stayed unmatched. Germline values: CDR1 SGHTA, CDR2 FQGNSA. The DNA of the CDR3 is TGTGCCAGCAGCCAATGGGACAGGGGGCACAATGAGCAGTTCTTC. Translating gives CASSQWDRGHNEQFF.

The chain uses TRBV20-1 and TRBJ2-7; 8 bases are shared with TRBD2. The CDR3 is 15 residues long. The germline CDR1 and CDR2 sequences are DFQATT and SNEGSKA (reference sequence). V lost 0 bases, J lost 5 bases, and 9 bases stayed unmatched. DNA for the CDR3: TGCAGTGCTAGAGACCCCGCGGGAGGCCCTAACGAGCAGTACTTC. Translated, it gives CSARDPAGGPNEQYF.

Ten or more counts support this clonotype. V usage is TRBV7-6 and J usage is TRBJ1-5; D is uncertain. Trimming cost V 5 bases and J 3 bases, with 8 bases left between them. The germline CDR1 and CDR2 sequences are SGHVS and FNYEAQ. The CDR3 runs to 13 residues. DNA for the CDR3: TGTGCCAGCAGCCCCCTAAACAATCAGCCCCAGCATTTT. This gives the protein CASSPLNNQPQHF.

In its sample, this clonotype was seen many times. This rearrangement joins TRBV7-2 to TRBJ2-3; 9 bases are shared with TRBD2. The germline CDR1 and CDR2 sequences are SGHTA and FQGNSA. The length of the CDR3 is 12 residues. Unmatched junction bases numbered 4, after V lost 1 base and J lost 14 bases. CDR3 loop: CASSLGAGGPYF. The CDR3 DNA reads as TGTGCCAGCAGCTTAGGGGCGGGGGGGCCGTATTTT.

V is TRBV20-1 and J is TRBJ2-2; D is unclear. Deletions cut 5 bases from V and 4 bases from J, with 14 bases between. Germline V gives CDR1 DFQATT, CDR2 SNEGSKA (reference sequence). This CDR3 contains 14 residues. CDR3 nucleotides: TGCAGTGCTTACAACGAGGAGATCACCGGGGAGCTGTTTTTT. This encodes CSAYNEEITGELFF.

The chain carries TRBV6-2 or TRBV6-3 and TRBJ2-2, with 11 bases identical to TRBD1. Losses at the gene ends were 7 bases for V and 7 bases for J; bases not matched to a gene: 14. The germline V gene has CDR1 MNHEY and CDR2 SVGEGT. The CDR3 sequence is 17 residues long. The CDR3 loop reads CASTNYLDRGLGGELFF. The CDR3 nucleotides read TGTGCCAGCACCAACTACCTGGACAGGGGGCTTGGCGGGGAGCTGTTTTTT.

This clonotype was counted ten times or more. J is TRBJ2-2 and V is TRBV7-6; D possibly corresponds to TRBD2 (6 bases). Per germline, CDR1 SGHVS and CDR2 FNYEAQ. The CDR3 has 15 amino acids. The V end was cut by 5 bases, the J end by 4 bases, with 14 bases between. The CDR3 DNA sequence: TGTGCCAGCAGCCCTAGCGTGGACTTCACCGGGGAGCTGTTTTTT. As protein: CASSPSVDFTGELFF.